These 32 T cell receptor beta chains came from one sample sequenced in a study of T cell changes during pregnancy in multiple sclerosis. Libraries were prepared by immunoSEQ multiplex PCR; TCRdb keeps only in-frame clonotypes and omits some of them. The repertoire holds under 40,000 clones, with about 89% as singletons. This specimen was CD4+ T cells from peripheral blood mononuclear cells, taken in the third trimester of pregnancy. Source of these receptors: a female donor in good health, enrolled as a control in a pregnancy study.

The V call is TRBV28, the J call TRBJ1-5, with D perhaps TRBD1 (6 bases). V lost 8 bases and J 1 base, leaving 21 bases between the germline ends. The germline gives CDR1 MDHEN, CDR2 SYDVKM. CDR3 length: 17 residues. As DNA, the CDR3 is TGTGCCAGCTCAGGAGGATTGGGGGCGGTCAGCAATCAGCCCCAGCATTTT. Translated: CASSGGLGAVSNQPQHF.

V is TRBV9 and J is TRBJ2-7; TRBD1 matches 10 bases. V gave up 0 bases and J gave up 2 bases; unmatched junction bases: 2. The CDR3 covers 15 residues. From germline, CDR1 is SGDLS and CDR2 YYNGEE. CDR3 sequence reads: CASSVGTGGPYEQYF. The CDR3, as DNA: TGTGCCAGCAGCGTAGGGACAGGGGGGCCCTACGAGCAGTACTTC.

This rearrangement joins TRBV7-3 to TRBJ1-4; 8 nucleotides align to TRBD1. The germline gives CDR1 SGHTA, CDR2 FQGTGA. The CDR3 sequence is 16 residues long. V was pared by 5 bases and J by 6 bases, with 11 bases of the junction left unmatched. CDR3 sequence (DNA): TGTGCCAGCAGCGCGCCGCGACAGGGGTCGGATGAAAAACTGTTTTTT. This encodes CASSAPRQGSDEKLFF.

The count of this clone is one. The chain has TRBV7-2 and TRBJ2-1, with D possibly being TRBD2 (6 bases). Germline values: CDR1 SGHTA, CDR2 FQGNSA. The CDR3 consists of 13 residues. With 8 bases removed from V and 3 bases from J, the gap between germline ends came to 11 bases. The CDR3 DNA reads TGTGCCAGCCAGCGGGCGGGCTACAATGAGCAGTTCTTC. Translated: CASQRAGYNEQFF. Filled out from reference TRBV7-2 and TRBJ2-1, the complete variable domain reads GAGVSQSPSNKVTEKGKDVELRCDPISGHTALYWYRQSLGQGLEFLIYFQGNSAPDKSGLPSDRFSAERTGGSVSTLTIQRTQQEDSAVYLCASQRAGYNEQFFGPGTRLTVL.

The chain is built from TRBV27 and TRBJ1-5, with D perhaps TRBD1 (5 bases). V was cut by 5 bases and J by 0 bases, with 8 bases left in between. Germline V gives CDR1 MNHEY, CDR2 SMNVEV (reference sequence). The CDR3 sequence is 14 residues long. For the CDR3, the DNA is TGTGCCAGCAGTCCAGGGTATAGCAATCAGCCCCAGCATTTT. Translating it yields CASSPGYSNQPQHF.

This sequence joins TRBV15 and TRBJ2-5, with a weak D call TRBD1 (7 bases). This CDR3 is 13 amino acids long. Trimming cost V 5 bases and J 5 bases, with 12 bases left between them. Germline V gene sequence: CDR1 LNHNV, CDR2 YYDKDF (reference sequence). CDR3 nucleotides: TGTGCCACCAGCGGCAGGGGGAGGGAGACCCAGTACTTC. This codes for CATSGRGRETQYF.

DNA of the CDR3: TGTGCCAGCAGCTCCGGGGTGGCGGTGGCCCAGTACTTC. It encodes CASSSGVAVAQYF. The rearrangement uses TRBV7-2 and TRBJ2-5, with D possibly TRBD2 on 5 matching bases. CDR3 length equals 13 residues. Germline V gene data show CDR1 as SGHTA and CDR2 as FQGNSA. The V and J ends lost 4 bases and 9 bases respectively, with 15 bases between them. Supplemented by reference TRBV7-2 and TRBJ2-5, the full variable domain reads GAGVSQSPSNKVTEKGKDVELRCDPISGHTALYWYRQSLGQGLEFLIYFQGNSAPDKSGLPSDRFSAERTGGSVSTLTIQRTQQEDSAVYLCASSSGVAVAQYFGPGTRLLVL.

V gene TRBV6-5 combines with J gene TRBJ2-1; 7 bases line up with TRBD2. The CDR3 covers 15 residues. The J segment lost 1 base and the V segment lost 5 bases, leaving 5 bases of the junction unmatched. Germline loops: CDR1 MNHEY, CDR2 SVGAGI. The CDR3 region has the DNA TGTGCCAGCAGTCCCCGCGGGGGATCCTACAATGAGCAGTTCTTC. This encodes CASSPRGGSYNEQFF.

The chain has TRBV5-4 and TRBJ2-7; 7 bases align to TRBD1. The germline gives CDR1 SGHNT, CDR2 YYREEE (reference sequence). V lost 3 bases to trimming and J lost 2 bases; unmatched junction nucleotides: 14. The CDR3 is 17 residues long. The CDR3 coding sequence is TGTGCCAGCAGCTCGGACAGGACCGGGACCGACCCCTACGAGCAGTACTTC. This translates into CASSSDRTGTDPYEQYF.

V and J are TRBV2 and TRBJ1-1; D uncertain. Trimming took 7 bases from V and 1 from J, leaving 10 bases between them. Germline V gene data show CDR1 as SNHLY and CDR2 as FYNNEI. The CDR3 runs 13 residues. CDR3 in DNA: TGTGCCAGCACTAGGGAGGGGAACACTGAAGCTTTCTTT. It encodes CASTREGNTEAFF.

The chain is built from TRBV27 and TRBJ2-7; D is perhaps TRBD2 (6 bases). The CDR3 has 16 amino acids. The V gene lost 0 bases and the J gene lost 2 bases, with 14 bases spanning the gap. Germline assignment: CDR1 MNHEY and CDR2 SMNVEV (reference sequence). The CDR3 loop reads CASSLSPGLTPYEQYF. The DNA for the CDR3 is TGTGCCAGCAGTTTATCGCCGGGACTTACACCCTACGAGCAGTACTTC.

The V call is TRBV18, the J call TRBJ1-1, with 10 bases identical to TRBD1. The CDR3 consists of 16 residues. Germline V gives CDR1 KGHSH, CDR2 LQKENI. Trimming at V came to 3 bases and at J to 1 base, leaving 5 bases not matched to a gene. The CDR3 nucleotides read TGTGCCAGCTCACCGGGACAGGGGTTCTGGAACACTGAAGCTTTCTTT. Translated: CASSPGQGFWNTEAFF.

This rearrangement joins TRBV5-4 to TRBJ2-3; TRBD1 might be the D (6 bases). The length of the CDR3 is 14 residues. CDR1 and CDR2 from the germline V gene are SGHNT and YYREEE (reference sequence). With 4 bases removed from V and 4 bases from J, the gap between germline ends came to 13 bases. CDR3: CASSHTGRADTQYF. The DNA of the CDR3 is TGTGCCAGCAGCCATACAGGGCGGGCAGATACGCAGTATTTT.

The J gene is TRBJ1-1, the V gene TRBV7-3; D gene uncertain. Trimming cost V 5 bases and J 0 bases, with 10 bases left between them. The CDR3 has 14 amino acids. Germline assignment: CDR1 SGHTA and CDR2 FQGTGA. CDR3 sequence (DNA): TGTGCCAGCAGCCCCCGGGGATTGAACACTGAAGCTTTCTTT. Amino acids: CASSPRGLNTEAFF.

This chain uses TRBV2 with TRBJ1-2; D possibly corresponds to TRBD1 (6 bases). The CDR3 spans 13 residues. CDR1 and CDR2 from the germline V gene are SNHLY and FYNNEI. The V end lost 5 bases, the J end lost 2 bases, and 9 bases lay between the germline ends. Here the CDR3 reads CASSSTGNYGYTF. DNA for the CDR3: TGTGCCAGCAGTTCGACAGGCAACTATGGCTACACCTTC.

The chain uses TRBV19 and TRBJ2-1; a weak D match, TRBD2 (6 bases). Germline V gene data show CDR1 as LNHDA and CDR2 as SQIVND (reference sequence). Trimming pared 5 bases from V and 6 bases from J, leaving 20 bases between. The CDR3 is 16 residues long. The CDR3 protein is CASSRAEGPAGNEQFF. The CDR3 DNA sequence: TGTGCCAGTAGTCGGGCGGAGGGTCCAGCCGGCAATGAGCAGTTCTTC.

The genes are TRBV9 and TRBJ2-1, with 11 bases matching TRBD2. After removal of 7 bases from V and 5 bases from J, the junction contained 8 bases not matched to a gene. The CDR3 length is 15 residues. In germline, CDR1 is SGDLS, CDR2 YYNGEE. CDR3: CASRAGLADHNEQFF. CDR3 in DNA: TGTGCCAGCCGAGCGGGACTAGCGGACCACAATGAGCAGTTCTTC.

This clone was counted once. This chain joins TRBV19 and TRBJ1-4; D not resolved. This CDR3 is built from 15 residues. Trimming removed 6 bases at V and 2 bases at J, with 13 bases between. Germline values: CDR1 LNHDA, CDR2 SQIVND (reference sequence). This chain's CDR3 is CASSPWRATNEKLFF. The CDR3 DNA sequence: TGTGCCAGTAGCCCTTGGCGGGCTACTAATGAAAAACTGTTTTTT.

This chain uses TRBV13 with TRBJ2-3; D not resolved. The CDR3 loop spans 13 amino acids. The germline V gene has CDR1 PRHDT and CDR2 FYEKMQ (reference sequence). Trimming cost V 2 bases and J 5 bases, with 8 bases left between them. DNA of the CDR3: TGTGCCAGCAGCTTATGTGGCCAAGATACGCAGTATTTT. Translated: CASSLCGQDTQYF.

The CDR3 here is CASSPSELRQGTDTQYF. The CDR3 region has the DNA TGCGCCAGCAGCCCCTCTGAGCTCCGACAGGGAACGGATACGCAGTATTTT. The chain recombines TRBV5-1 with TRBJ2-3; 7 bases line up with TRBD1. Trimming at V came to 4 bases and at J to 6 bases, leaving 17 bases not matched to a gene. The CDR3 totals 17 residues. CDR1 is SGHRS and CDR2 is YFSETQ in the germline V gene. The entire variable domain, with the rest obtained from reference TRBV5-1 and TRBJ2-3, is as follows: KAGVTQTPRYLIKTRGQQVTLSCSPISGHRSVSWYQQTPGQGLQFLFEYFSETQRNKGNFPGRFSGRQFSNSRSEMNVSTLELGDSALYLCASSPSELRQGTDTQYFGPGTRLTVL.

The rearrangement links TRBV28 to TRBJ2-2, with 7 bases that match TRBD2. The germline V gene has CDR1 MDHEN and CDR2 SYDVKM. This CDR3 region has 15 residues. V shed 6 bases, J shed 5 bases, and the junction held 9 bases outside the gene matches. In DNA form, the CDR3 reads TGTGCCAGCAGACAGAAGAGCGGGATAACCGGGGAGCTGTTTTTT. It codes for CASRQKSGITGELFF.

The chain employs TRBV27 and TRBJ2-2, with D maybe TRBD1 (6 bases). The V gene lost 2 bases and the J gene lost 1 base, with 8 bases spanning the gap. CDR3 length equals 15 residues. Per germline, CDR1 MNHEY and CDR2 SMNVEV (reference sequence). CDR3 in amino acids: CASSLLRGNTGELFF. The CDR3 region has the DNA TGTGCCAGCAGTTTACTCAGGGGGAACACCGGGGAGCTGTTTTTT.

The chain couples TRBV21-1 to TRBJ2-1; the table's D call, TRBD2, has no DNA check behind it. TRBV21-1 represents a pseudogene. The CDR3 extends over 14 amino acids. In nucleotides, the CDR3 is TGTGCCAGCACCCGTACTAGCGGGAGCAATGAGCAGTTCTTC. Translated, it gives CASTRTSGSNEQFF.

The V and J genes are TRBV13 and TRBJ1-5, with D unresolved. The CDR3 consists of 13 residues. Per germline, CDR1 PRHDT and CDR2 FYEKMQ (reference sequence). V lost 1 base, J lost 9 bases, and 10 bases lay in between. DNA for the CDR3: TGTGCCAGCAGCTTAGTACTCCTCACGCCCCAGCATTTT. This sequence encodes CASSLVLLTPQHF.

The CDR3 spells CASSVGRGSMEQFF. The CDR3 DNA reads TGTGCCAGCAGTGTGGGGCGGGGGTCCATGGAGCAGTTCTTC. The chain joins TRBV2 to TRBJ2-1, with TRBD2 identical over 7 bases. The CDR3 is 14 amino acids. Germline assignment: CDR1 SNHLY and CDR2 FYNNEI. Germline trimming cut 4 bases from V and 10 bases from J; bases unmatched to any gene: 10.

This chain connects TRBV5-1 to TRBJ1-6; tentatively, D is TRBD1 (6 bases). Trimming removed 4 bases from V and 4 bases from J, with 21 bases in between. Germline assignment: CDR1 SGHRS and CDR2 YFSETQ. The CDR3 is 18 residues long. In DNA, the CDR3 is TGCGCCAGCAGCCCGGGTTGGGGGCAGCTTATATATAATTCACCCCTCCACTTT. This codes for CASSPGWGQLIYNSPLHF.

The chain is built from TRBV20-1 and TRBJ2-1; tentatively, D is TRBD2 (5 bases). Germline V CDR1 and CDR2: DFQATT, SNEGSKA (reference sequence). The CDR3 runs 11 residues. Trimming took off 7 bases at V and 7 bases at J, with 11 bases between the two ends. CDR3 amino acids: CSVLLVNEQFF. As DNA, the CDR3 is TGCAGTGTTTTACTAGTTAATGAGCAGTTCTTC.

The V gene is TRBV25-1, the J gene TRBJ2-7, with a weak D call TRBD1 (6 bases). Looked up from germline, CDR1 is MGHDK and CDR2 is SYGVNS. CDR3 length equals 14 residues. The V end was cut by 4 bases, the J end by 4 bases, with 14 bases between. The CDR3 loop reads CASSGGRLIYEQYF. CDR3 coding DNA: TGTGCCAGCAGTGGGGGGCGCCTGATATACGAGCAGTACTTC.

The count of this clone is one. V is TRBV18 and J is TRBJ1-2, with 8 bases that match TRBD1. The CDR3 contains 16 residues. Per germline, CDR1 KGHSH and CDR2 LQKENI. V was pared by 3 bases and J by 6 bases, with 12 bases of the junction left unmatched. CDR3 amino acids: CASSPLEEQGVHGYTF. CDR3 in DNA: TGTGCCAGCTCACCCCTCGAGGAACAGGGGGTGCATGGCTACACCTTC.

This clone was seen just once. The rearrangement uses TRBV7-2 and TRBJ1-1; TRBD1 matches 8 bases. CDR3 length: 14 residues. V dropped 4 bases and J dropped 5; count of bases not matched to a gene: 6. CDR1 is SGHTA, CDR2 FQGNSA, per germline. DNA for the CDR3: TGTGCCAGCAGCTCACAGGGGGTTCGGACTGAAGCTTTCTTT. This codes for CASSSQGVRTEAFF.

This clone was counted a single time. The chain employs TRBV2 and TRBJ2-5; possibly TRBD1 for D (5 bases). The CDR3 contains 14 residues. From germline, CDR1 is SNHLY and CDR2 FYNNEI. The V end was cut by 2 bases, the J end by 7 bases, with 14 bases between. CDR3: CASSEIAAQGTQYF. In DNA form, the CDR3 reads TGTGCCAGCAGTGAAATAGCAGCCCAGGGGACCCAGTACTTC. Complete variable domain (other parts from reference TRBV2 and TRBJ2-5): EPEVTQTPSHQVTQMGQEVILRCVPISNHLYFYWYRQILGQKVEFLVSFYNNEISEKSEIFDDQFSVERPDGSNFTLKIRSTKLEDSAMYFCASSEIAAQGTQYFGPGTRLLVL.

The rearrangement links TRBV13 to TRBJ2-7, with TRBD2 identical over 9 bases. Germline V lookup: CDR1 PRHDT, CDR2 FYEKMQ (reference sequence). CDR3 size: 17 residues. V trimming: 1 base; J trimming: 4 bases; junction bases outside the gene matches: 11. The CDR3 reads CASSLEVLRGGQYEQYF. The CDR3 DNA reads as TGTGCCAGCAGCTTAGAGGTGCTGCGGGGGGGACAGTACGAGCAGTACTTC.